This TCR beta chain appears in the sequencing data of a study of cytomegalovirus exposure and HLA in healthy donors. Vbeta (60) and Jbeta (13) primers were used in the PCR. Profiling relied on immunoSEQ multiplex PCR, and the TCRdb table lists in-frame clones only, not all of them. The table has 90,000 to 110,000 clones, roughly 80% seen once. Study conclusions and caveats: A missense variant in DCLRE1C was later tied to TCR beta V- and J-gene trimming.

Per germline, CDR1 LNHDA and CDR2 SQIVND (reference sequence). V lost 6 bases, J lost 4 bases, and 7 bases stayed unmatched. The CDR3 is 15 residues long. Notes on this clone: Its antigen is unknown.

The specimen was PBMCs. The chain is built from TRBV19 and TRBJ2-3; 10 positions match TRBD1. The TCR originated in a man in his thirties or forties in good health and CMV-seropositive. The chain's CDR3 is CASSLDRGRPDTQYF. As DNA, the CDR3 is TGTGCCAGTAGCCTCGACAGGGGGCGACCAGATACGCAGTATTTT.